Listed below are T cell receptor beta chains from one sample, sequenced in a study of PD-L1 blockade in urothelial cancer. Clones were sequenced by immunoSEQ multiplex PCR, and TCRdb holds only the in-frame ones, with some missing. The data show about 41,000 clones, with 80% to 90% seen just once and about 2.7% held by the top ten. Sequenced here: PBMCs, sampled around atezolizumab (anti-PD-L1) treatment. The receptor source for this set is a man in his sixties or seventies with urothelial cancer. The CDR3 runs from the conserved cysteine through the conserved F or W. The D gene is left open where the match is weak. A clone size is listed for some rows: how often the clone was seen (once, few, many), or a class if it is expanded.

clone_size j_call d_call v_call cdr3_nt cdr3_aa
- TRBJ1-2 TRBD1 TRBV5-8 TGTGCCAGCAGCTTGGACAGGGGGCTGAAAGGCTACACCTTC CASSLDRGLKGYTF
- TRBJ2-1 - TRBV21-1 TGTGCCAGCAGCAAAGGTTGGGGGGGCCGGGAGTTCTTC CASSKGWGGREFF
- TRBJ2-1 - TRBV7-3 TGTGCCAGCAGCTCCGGGACTGAAGTCTACAATGAGCAGTTCTTC CASSSGTEVYNEQFF
- TRBJ2-3 - TRBV5-1 TGCGCCAGCAGCTTGGCCCCGCGGGAAAAAGGCACAGATACGCAGTATTTT CASSLAPREKGTDTQYF
- TRBJ1-2 TRBD1 TRBV10-3 TGTGCCATCAGATCCCTCCGGGACAGGGATGACTATGGCTACACCTTC CAIRSLRDRDDYGYTF
- TRBJ1-2 - TRBV29-1 TGCAGCGTCGATACGACAGGCTATGGCTACACCTTC CSVDTTGYGYTF
- TRBJ2-3 TRBD1 TRBV19 TGTGCCAGTAGTATAGCGGGACAGTTCACAGATACGCAGTATTTT CASSIAGQFTDTQYF
- TRBJ2-3 TRBD2 TRBV5-1 TGCGCCAGCAGCCGGAGGGGCCGGGAGGGACCAGATACGCAGTATTTT CASSRRGREGPDTQYF
- TRBJ1-3 - TRBV18 TGTGCCAGCTCACCGACAGTTTCAGGAAACACCATATATTTT CASSPTVSGNTIYF
- TRBJ1-4 - TRBV11-2 TGTGCCAGCAGCGACGGCGCAGGGGTGGGAGAAAAACTGTTTTTT CASSDGAGVGEKLFF
once TRBJ2-7 - TRBV20-1 TGCAGTGCTAGACTAGTCTACGAGCAGTACTTC CSARLVYEQYF
- TRBJ2-2 - TRBV19 TGTGCCAGTACCCTGTCAGGGTTCGGGGAGCTGTTTTTT CASTLSGFGELFF
- TRBJ2-2 - TRBV2 TGTGCCAGCAGTGCGGGTTCGACCGGGGAGCTGTTTTTT CASSAGSTGELFF
- TRBJ2-1 - TRBV5-1 TGCGCCAGCAGCGATCAGGGGAACAATGAGCAGTTCTTC CASSDQGNNEQFF
- TRBJ1-4 TRBD1 TRBV10-3 TGTGCCATCAGTTCGGGGACAGGGGAAGGAAAACTGTTTTTT CAISSGTGEGKLFF
- TRBJ2-5 TRBD2 TRBV5-1 TGCGCCAGCGGCCGTGGTAGCGGGGGAGGGCGGGAGACCCAGTACTTC CASGRGSGGGRETQYF
- TRBJ1-2 TRBD1 TRBV7-9 TGTGCCAGCAGCCACACAGGGGCCCCTAACTATGGCTACACCTTC CASSHTGAPNYGYTF
- TRBJ1-5 - TRBV28 TGTGCCAGCAGTAAAACAGGGTTTAGCAATCAGCCCCAGCATTTT CASSKTGFSNQPQHF
- TRBJ2-3 - TRBV29-1 TGCAGCGTAAGGGGGGGTACAGATACGCAGTATTTT CSVRGGTDTQYF
- TRBJ1-1 - TRBV2 TGTGCCAGCAGAATCAGGACGCAGGGCACTGAAGCTTTCTTT CASRIRTQGTEAFF
few TRBJ2-2 TRBD1 TRBV9 TGTGCCAGCAGCGTAGACCCCCAGGGACAGCCGAACACCGGGGAGCTGTTTTTT CASSVDPQGQPNTGELFF
- TRBJ1-2 - TRBV15 TGTGCCACCAGCCGTAACTACTATGGCTACACCTTC CATSRNYYGYTF
- TRBJ2-5 - TRBV10-3 TGTGCCATCAGCCCTAATCAGGGAAAAGAGACCCAGTACTTC CAISPNQGKETQYF
- TRBJ1-4 TRBD1 TRBV6-6 TGTGCCAGCAGTTACTCAACGGGACAGGGGGAAAAACTGTTTTTT CASSYSTGQGEKLFF
few TRBJ1-1 - TRBV28 TGTGCCAGCACCCAGTACCCAGGAACTGAAGCTTTCTTT CASTQYPGTEAFF
- TRBJ1-5 - TRBV6-6 TGTGCCAGCAGTTCCCGAGGGCCCCAGCATTTT CASSSRGPQHF
- TRBJ2-3 - TRBV19 TGTGCCAGTACCGGGGGCGGGAGACGCACAGATACGCAGTATTTT CASTGGGRRTDTQYF
- TRBJ2-7 - TRBV5-1 TGCGCCAGCAGCTTGGGCGGGTTAGGTTTATACGAGCAGTACTTC CASSLGGLGLYEQYF
- TRBJ2-6 TRBD1 TRBV29-1 TGCAGCGTTAGGACAGGCTCTGGGGCCAACGTCCTGACTTTC CSVRTGSGANVLTF
- TRBJ2-2 - TRBV9 TGTGCCAGCAGCGTAGGGGAGGCCGGGACCGGGGAGCTGTTTTTT CASSVGEAGTGELFF
- TRBJ1-4 - TRBV15 TGTGCCACCAGTCCGGGGGGGAATAATGAAAAACTGTTTTTT CATSPGGNNEKLFF
- TRBJ1-1 - TRBV5-6 TGTGCCAGCAGCCTGATCGGGACAAAGAACACTGAAGCTTTCTTT CASSLIGTKNTEAFF
- TRBJ1-2 - TRBV10-3 TGTGCCATCAGTGAAGGGGTAGACTATGGCTACACCTTC CAISEGVDYGYTF
once TRBJ2-7 TRBD1 TRBV5-1 TGCGCCAGCAGCTGGACAGGGAATGAGCAGTACTTC CASSWTGNEQYF
few TRBJ1-1 - TRBV30 TGTGCCTGGACGGGGTACTCCCCTGAAGCTTTCTTT CAWTGYSPEAFF
- TRBJ1-1 TRBD1 TRBV2 TGTGCCAGCAACAGGGGCGTCGCTGAAGCTTTCTTT CASNRGVAEAFF
- TRBJ2-5 TRBD2 TRBV5-1 TGCGCCAGCAGCTTGGGGGCTAGCGGGAGGGCCTATCAAGAGACCCAGTACTTC CASSLGASGRAYQETQYF
- TRBJ2-7 - TRBV20-1 TGCAGTGCTACACAGGGTAACGAGCAGTACTTC CSATQGNEQYF
- TRBJ2-5 - TRBV20-1 TGCAGTGCTGTCTCCGGTCAGACCCAGTACTTC CSAVSGQTQYF
- TRBJ2-1 - TRBV5-1 TGCGCCAGCAGCTTGCAGGGGGGAAATGAGCAGTTCTTC CASSLQGGNEQFF
- TRBJ2-1 - TRBV5-1 TGCGCCAGCAGCTTGGGACTCCTTACCAATGAGCAGTTCTTC CASSLGLLTNEQFF
- TRBJ1-5 - TRBV19 TGTGCCAGTAGTAACCGACCCGAAGCGAGCAATCAGCCCCAGCATTTT CASSNRPEASNQPQHF